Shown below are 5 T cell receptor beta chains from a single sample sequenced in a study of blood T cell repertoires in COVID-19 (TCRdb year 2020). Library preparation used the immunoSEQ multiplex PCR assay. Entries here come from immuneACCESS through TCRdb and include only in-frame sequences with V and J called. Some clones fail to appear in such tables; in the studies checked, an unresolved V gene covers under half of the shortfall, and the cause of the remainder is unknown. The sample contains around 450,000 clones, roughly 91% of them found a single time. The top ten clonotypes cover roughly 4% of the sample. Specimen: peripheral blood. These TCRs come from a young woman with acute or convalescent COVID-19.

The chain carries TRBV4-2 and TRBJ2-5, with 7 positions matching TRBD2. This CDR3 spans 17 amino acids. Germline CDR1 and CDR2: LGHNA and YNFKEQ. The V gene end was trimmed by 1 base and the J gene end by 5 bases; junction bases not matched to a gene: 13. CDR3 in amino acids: CASSQGGRGTFLETQYF. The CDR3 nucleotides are TGTGCCAGCAGCCAAGGGGGGAGGGGTACATTCTTGGAGACCCAGTACTTC.

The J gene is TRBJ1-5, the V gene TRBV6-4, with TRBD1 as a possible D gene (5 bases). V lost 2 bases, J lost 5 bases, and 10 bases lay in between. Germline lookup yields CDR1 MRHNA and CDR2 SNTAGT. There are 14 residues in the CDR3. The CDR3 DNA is TGTGCCAGCAGTGACGAAGGGGCATATCAGCCCCAGCATTTT. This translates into CASSDEGAYQPQHF.

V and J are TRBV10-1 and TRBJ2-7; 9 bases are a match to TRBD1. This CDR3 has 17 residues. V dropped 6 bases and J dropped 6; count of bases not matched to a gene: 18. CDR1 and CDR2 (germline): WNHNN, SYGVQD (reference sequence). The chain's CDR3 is CASRDFPGQGPQGEQYF. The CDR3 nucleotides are TGCGCCAGCAGGGATTTTCCGGGACAGGGCCCTCAGGGCGAGCAGTACTTC.

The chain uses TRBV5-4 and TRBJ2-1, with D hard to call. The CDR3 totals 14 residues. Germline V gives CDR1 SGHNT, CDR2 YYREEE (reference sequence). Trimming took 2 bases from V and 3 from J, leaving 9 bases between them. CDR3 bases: TGTGCCAGCAGCTTATTAGAGGACTACAATGAGCAGTTCTTC. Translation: CASSLLEDYNEQFF.

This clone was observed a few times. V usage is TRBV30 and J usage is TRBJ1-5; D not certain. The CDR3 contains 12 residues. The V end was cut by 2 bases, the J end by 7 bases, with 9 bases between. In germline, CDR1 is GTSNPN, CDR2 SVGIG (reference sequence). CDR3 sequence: CAWSLGGQPQHF. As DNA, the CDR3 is TGTGCCTGGAGTCTGGGAGGGCAGCCCCAGCATTTT. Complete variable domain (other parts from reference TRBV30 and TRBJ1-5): SQTIHQWPATLVQPVGSPLSLECTVEGTSNPNLYWYRQAAGRGLQLLFYSVGIGQISSEVPQNLSASRPQDRQFILSSKKLLLSDSGFYLCAWSLGGQPQHFGDGTRLSIL.